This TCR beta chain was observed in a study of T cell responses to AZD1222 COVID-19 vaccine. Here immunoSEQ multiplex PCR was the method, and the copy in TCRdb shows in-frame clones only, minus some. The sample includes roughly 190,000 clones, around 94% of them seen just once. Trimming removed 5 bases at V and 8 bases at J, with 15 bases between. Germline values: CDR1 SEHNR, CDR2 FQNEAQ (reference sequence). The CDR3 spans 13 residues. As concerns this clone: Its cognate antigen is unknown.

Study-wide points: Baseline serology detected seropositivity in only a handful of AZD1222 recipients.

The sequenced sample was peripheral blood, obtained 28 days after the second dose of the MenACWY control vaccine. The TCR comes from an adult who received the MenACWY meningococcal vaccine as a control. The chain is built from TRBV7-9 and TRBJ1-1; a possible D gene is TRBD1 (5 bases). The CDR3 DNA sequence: TGTGCCAGCAGCCCCAAGGGGCCCCAAGAAGCTTTCTTT. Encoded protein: CASSPKGPQEAFF.